What follows is one T cell receptor (beta chain) and its context. This sample was included in a study of OX40 agonist ivuxolimab in advanced cancers. Germline V gives CDR1 SGHRS, CDR2 YFSETQ. Trimming removed 4 bases from V and 5 bases from J; junction bases left unmatched: 7. There are 16 residues in the CDR3. Here immunoSEQ multiplex PCR was the method, and the copy in TCRdb shows in-frame clones only, minus some. In the table there are about 53,000 clones, around 84% of which are singletons. The genes are TRBV5-1 and TRBJ2-1; 12 bases map to TRBD2. This TCR derives from an adult with an advanced solid tumor such as melanoma, head and neck, liver or kidney cancer. Sequenced here: CD4+ or CD8+ T cells sorted from blood, sampled in a trial of the OX40 agonist ivuxolimab. The CDR3 DNA sequence: TGCGCCAGCAGCATCCGACTAGCGGGGGCAGACAATGAGCAGTTCTTC. Its protein is CASSIRLAGADNEQFF.